The 27 T cell receptor beta chains listed next were all sequenced from one sample in a study of neoadjuvant anti-PD-1 for oral cavity cancer. Time point: after neoadjuvant nivolumab, at surgical resection. Data came from immunoSEQ multiplex PCR; TCRdb stores just in-frame clones and leaves some out. The sample lists some 8,700 clones, under 85% seen once, with about 4% in the top ten. This material consisted of PBMCs, taken after nivolumab (anti-PD-1) treatment. Receptors were obtained from a person between 40 and 79 years old with oral cavity squamous cell carcinoma.

This sequence joins TRBV7-6 and TRBJ2-7; 15 bases agree with TRBD2. The CDR3 is 16 amino acids. The J segment lost 1 base and the V segment lost 7 bases, leaving 5 bases of the junction unmatched. CDR1 and CDR2 from the germline V gene are SGHVS and FNYEAQ. In DNA form, the CDR3 reads TGTGCCAGCACTGGACTAGCGGGGGGGAGGTCCTACGAGCAGTACTTC. Its protein is CASTGLAGGRSYEQYF.

This clone has just a few counts. The chain carries TRBV19 and TRBJ1-5, with D possibly matching TRBD1 (5 bases). Trimming took 1 base from V and 10 from J, leaving 8 bases between them. Germline V gene sequence: CDR1 LNHDA, CDR2 SQIVND (reference sequence). The CDR3 totals 12 residues. The DNA for the CDR3 is TGTGCCAGTAGTATAGTGCAGGGCCCCCAGCATTTT. It specifies CASSIVQGPQHF.

The chain recombines TRBV28 with TRBJ2-3, with 15 bases identical to TRBD2. The V gene end was trimmed by 5 bases and the J gene end by 2 bases; junction bases not matched to a gene: 8. The CDR3 is 18 residues long. The germline V gene encodes CDR1 MDHEN and CDR2 SYDVKM. CDR3: CASSPGLAGGRDTDTQYF. CDR3 DNA: TGTGCCAGCAGTCCAGGACTAGCGGGAGGGAGGGACACAGATACGCAGTATTTT.

This clone has just a few counts. The genes are TRBV4-1 and TRBJ1-2; TRBD1 is a possible D gene (6 bases). CDR1 is MGHRA and CDR2 is YSYEKL in the germline V gene. This CDR3 region has 14 residues. Trimming left V 3 bases short and J 2 bases short, with 10 bases between. This chain's CDR3 is CASSHQGRNYGYTF. The CDR3 DNA is TGCGCCAGCAGCCATCAGGGGCGCAACTATGGCTACACCTTC.

As DNA, the CDR3 is TGTGCCAGCAGATCGGGTTCACAAGAGACCCAGTACTTC. It codes for CASRSGSQETQYF. The chain is built from TRBV7-9 and TRBJ2-5; D not certain. The germline V gene has CDR1 SEHNR and CDR2 FQNEAQ (reference sequence). This CDR3 has 13 residues. V was cut by 6 bases and J by 2 bases, with 10 bases left in between. Together with reference TRBV7-9 and TRBJ2-5, the CDR3 gives the full variable domain: DTGVSQNPRHKITKRGQNVTFRCDPISEHNRLYWYRQTLGQGPEFLTYFQNEAQLEKSRLLSDRFSAERPKGSFSTLEIQRTEQGDSAMYLCASRSGSQETQYFGPGTRLLVL.

This CDR3 is CASSPSLAGAGGGYTF. CDR3 bases: TGTGCCAGCAGCCCTTCCCTGGCAGGGGCGGGAGGGGGCTACACCTTC. The chain has TRBV7-2 and TRBJ1-2; perhaps TRBD1 as D (6 bases). The CDR3 length is 16 residues. Germline V gene data show CDR1 as SGHTA and CDR2 as FQGNSA. V was trimmed by 5 bases and J by 8 bases, leaving 24 bases between them.

The chain couples TRBV5-6 to TRBJ2-3, with D unclear. The CDR3 runs 13 residues. Trimming stripped 4 bases from V and 2 bases from J, with 8 bases between. The germline gives CDR1 SGHDT, CDR2 YYEEEE. The CDR3 nucleotides read TGTGCCAGCAGCCCAAGGGCCACAGATACGCAGTATTTT. Translating it yields CASSPRATDTQYF.

The rearrangement links TRBV25-1 to TRBJ2-7; D ambiguous. The CDR3 is made up of 13 amino acids. Germline loops: CDR1 MGHDK, CDR2 SYGVNS. Trimming removed 5 bases at V and 3 bases at J, with 11 bases between. CDR3 coding DNA: TGTGCCAGCAGTCAGGAACCCTTCTACGAGCAGTACTTC. It specifies CASSQEPFYEQYF.

This clone was recorded once. The chain uses TRBV19 and TRBJ2-2; 10 bases are shared with TRBD1. V lost 8 bases, J lost 6 bases, and 0 bases stayed unmatched. This CDR3 region has 12 residues. CDR1 and CDR2 (germline): LNHDA, SQIVND (reference sequence). The CDR3 is CASGQGAGELFF. The CDR3 DNA sequence: TGTGCCAGTGGACAGGGGGCCGGGGAGCTGTTTTTT.

This clone occurred a few times. This sequence joins TRBV21-1 and TRBJ1-1. TRBV21-1 constitutes a pseudogene. This CDR3 contains 14 residues. The CDR3 region is CASSKGEGNTEAFF. The CDR3 DNA reads as TGTGCCAGCAGCAAAGGTGAGGGGAACACTGAAGCTTTCTTT.

The chain couples TRBV6-6 to TRBJ2-7; 10 positions agree with TRBD1. CDR1 and CDR2 (germline): MNHNY, SVGAGI (reference sequence). This CDR3 is 15 amino acids long. V dropped 5 bases and J dropped 2; count of bases not matched to a gene: 6. CDR3 nucleotides: TGTGCCAGCAGTAATCCCGGGACAGGGGCCTACGAGCAGTACTTC. It translates to CASSNPGTGAYEQYF.

V gene TRBV30 combines with J gene TRBJ2-7; 12 bases fit TRBD2. The CDR3 runs to 15 residues. CDR1 is GTSNPN and CDR2 is SVGIG in the germline V gene (reference sequence). The V gene end was trimmed by 0 bases and the J gene end by 2 bases; junction bases not matched to a gene: 2. The CDR3 protein is CAWSVLAGGTYEQYF. In DNA, the CDR3 is TGTGCCTGGAGTGTACTAGCGGGAGGAACCTACGAGCAGTACTTC.

The gene calls are TRBV5-4 and TRBJ2-1; TRBD2 matches 14 bases. The junction had 7 bases not matched to a gene; V was cut back by 4 bases and J by 10 bases. Germline-derived CDR1 and CDR2 are SGHNT and YYREEE (reference sequence). This CDR3 spans 15 amino acids. CDR3: CASSQGLAGVLEQFF. CDR3 bases: TGTGCCAGCAGCCAGGGACTAGCGGGAGTCTTAGAGCAGTTCTTC.

The V and J genes are TRBV7-9 and TRBJ1-2, with a weak D call TRBD1 (6 bases). Trimming removed 0 bases at V and 8 bases at J, with 10 bases between. Germline V gives CDR1 SEHNR, CDR2 FQNEAQ (reference sequence). The CDR3 length is 13 residues. This CDR3 is CASSLAQGWGYTF. The CDR3 DNA follows: TGTGCCAGCAGCTTAGCACAGGGCTGGGGCTACACCTTC.

This clone appeared once. V gene TRBV27 combines with J gene TRBJ1-2; a weak D match, TRBD1 (5 bases). Germline CDR1 reads MNHEY; CDR2 reads SMNVEV (reference sequence). The CDR3 length is 15 residues. The V and J ends lost 6 bases and 2 bases respectively, with 16 bases between them. The CDR3 bases are TGTGCCAGCAGATTACAGACAGCCCAGAACTATGGCTACACCTTC. It is translated as CASRLQTAQNYGYTF.

V gene TRBV6-1 combines with J gene TRBJ1-3; 8 bases fit TRBD1. After removal of 9 bases from V and 3 bases from J, the junction contained 7 bases not matched to a gene. The CDR3 loop spans 14 amino acids. CDR1 and CDR2 from the germline V gene are MNHNS and SASEGT. CDR3 nucleotide sequence: TGTGCCAGTTTGGACAGGGACCTTGGAAACACCATATATTTT. This encodes CASLDRDLGNTIYF.

The chain combines TRBV29-1 with TRBJ2-7; TRBD2 aligns across 13 bases. Germline V CDR1 and CDR2: SQVTM, ANQGSEA. After removal of 4 bases from V and 1 base from J, the junction contained 13 bases not matched to a gene. CDR3 size: 18 residues. The CDR3 DNA is TGCAGCGTTGTAATTCTCGGACTAGCGGGAGTAGCGTCCTACGAGCAGTACTTC. Amino acid sequence: CSVVILGLAGVASYEQYF.

The chain uses TRBV5-1 and TRBJ2-1, with 9 bases lining up with TRBD2. The CDR3 contains 15 residues. V was pared by 4 bases and J by 4 bases, with 6 bases of the junction left unmatched. CDR1 and CDR2 (germline): SGHRS, YFSETQ. Written as DNA, the CDR3 is TGCGCCAGCAGCGCCCCTAGCGGGGATTACAATGAGCAGTTCTTC. This encodes CASSAPSGDYNEQFF. The whole variable domain, filled in from reference TRBV5-1 and TRBJ2-1, reads KAGVTQTPRYLIKTRGQQVTLSCSPISGHRSVSWYQQTPGQGLQFLFEYFSETQRNKGNFPGRFSGRQFSNSRSEMNVSTLELGDSALYLCASSAPSGDYNEQFFGPGTRLTVL.

This clone was recorded a few times. The chain joins TRBV27 to TRBJ1-4, with TRBD1 as a possible D gene (5 bases). V shed 6 bases and J shed 6 bases, with 11 bases lying between them. CDR3 size: 13 residues. Germline loops: CDR1 MNHEY, CDR2 SMNVEV (reference sequence). The CDR3 bases are TGTGCCAGCAGCCCCGGGGACGATGAAAAACTGTTTTTT. This codes for CASSPGDDEKLFF.

This clone was observed a handful of times. V gene TRBV7-9 combines with J gene TRBJ1-5; a possible D gene is TRBD1 (6 bases). The CDR3 has 14 amino acids. CDR1 and CDR2 (germline): SEHNR, FQNEAQ (reference sequence). Trimming cost V 4 bases and J 5 bases, with 12 bases left between them. Here the CDR3 DNA reads TGTGCCAGCAGCTACCGGGACACCTATCAGCCCCAGCATTTT. It encodes CASSYRDTYQPQHF.

The rearrangement joins TRBV9 to TRBJ2-1; no clear D. The CDR3 is 15 amino acids. Looked up from germline, CDR1 is SGDLS and CDR2 is YYNGEE. The V end lost 2 bases, the J end lost 0 bases, and 9 bases lay between the germline ends. The CDR3 is CASSVSSFSYNEQFF. The CDR3 bases are TGTGCCAGCAGCGTTAGCTCCTTCTCCTACAATGAGCAGTTCTTC. Full variable domain (rest looked up from reference TRBV9 and TRBJ2-1): DSGVTQTPKHLITATGQRVTLRCSPRSGDLSVYWYQQSLDQGLQFLIQYYNGEERAKGNILERFSAQQFPDLHSELNLSSLELGDSALYFCASSVSSFSYNEQFFGPGTRLTVL.

The chain employs TRBV6-4 and TRBJ2-3; 14 nucleotides align to TRBD2. Germline V gene sequence: CDR1 MRHNA, CDR2 SNTAGT. Unmatched junction bases numbered 8, after V lost 6 bases and J lost 6 bases. CDR3 size: 16 residues. DNA of the CDR3: TGTGCCAGCAGCCGACTAGCGGGGGGGCCATTGGATACGCAGTATTTT. Translated, it gives CASSRLAGGPLDTQYF.

V and J are TRBV7-2 and TRBJ2-1; TRBD2 aligns across 7 bases. CDR3 length equals 14 residues. Per the germline V gene, CDR1 is SGHTA and CDR2 is FQGNSA. The J segment lost 3 bases and the V segment lost 3 bases, leaving 2 bases of the junction unmatched. The CDR3 nucleotides are TGTGCCAGCAGCTTTGGGGGGGGCTACAATGAGCAGTTCTTC. As protein: CASSFGGGYNEQFF.

In its sample, this clone was seen once. The chain is built from TRBV30 and TRBJ2-1; D not certain. Trimming removed 0 bases at V and 9 bases at J, with 15 bases between. Germline values: CDR1 GTSNPN, CDR2 SVGIG (reference sequence). There are 14 residues in the CDR3. The CDR3: CAWSVSNSRSEQFF. CDR3 DNA: TGTGCCTGGAGTGTATCCAACAGCAGGAGTGAGCAGTTCTTC.

The gene calls are TRBV5-5 and TRBJ2-1; D not resolved. Germline CDR1 reads SGHKS; CDR2 reads YYEKEE (reference sequence). Trimming took 2 bases from V and 4 from J, leaving 13 bases between them. The CDR3 length is 15 residues. CDR3 sequence: CASSLTATFYNEQFF. In DNA, the CDR3 is TGTGCCAGCAGCTTAACAGCCACGTTTTACAATGAGCAGTTCTTC.

The chain uses TRBV28 and TRBJ1-2, with TRBD1 identical over 10 bases. The V gene end was trimmed by 8 bases and the J gene end by 4 bases; junction bases not matched to a gene: 7. Germline V CDR1 and CDR2: MDHEN, SYDVKM. The CDR3 covers 14 residues. CDR3 in DNA: TGTGCCAGCGATAAGACAGGGGGCGCCTATGGCTACACCTTC. Protein product: CASDKTGGAYGYTF.

This chain uses TRBV9 with TRBJ2-1, with 7 bases fitting TRBD1. The germline V gene has CDR1 SGDLS and CDR2 YYNGEE. The V segment lost 0 bases and the J segment 7 bases; nucleotides outside the gene matches: 4. The CDR3 runs to 14 residues. The CDR3 loop is CASSVARGINEQFF. In nucleotides, the CDR3 is TGTGCCAGCAGCGTAGCCAGGGGGATTAATGAGCAGTTCTTC.